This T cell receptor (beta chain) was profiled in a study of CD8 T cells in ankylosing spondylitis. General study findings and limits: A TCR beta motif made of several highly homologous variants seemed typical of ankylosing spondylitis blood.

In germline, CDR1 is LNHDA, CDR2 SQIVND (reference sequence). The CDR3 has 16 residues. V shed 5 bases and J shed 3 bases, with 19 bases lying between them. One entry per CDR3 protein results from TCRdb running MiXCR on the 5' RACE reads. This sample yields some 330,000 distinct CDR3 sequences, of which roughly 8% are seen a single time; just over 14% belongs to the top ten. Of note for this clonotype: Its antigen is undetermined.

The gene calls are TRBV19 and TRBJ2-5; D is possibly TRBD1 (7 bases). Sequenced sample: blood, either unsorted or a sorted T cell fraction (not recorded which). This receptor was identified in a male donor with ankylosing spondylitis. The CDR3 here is CASSLRRGPPKETQYF. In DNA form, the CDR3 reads TGTGCCAGTAGTCTCAGGAGGGGGCCGCCCAAAGAGACCCAGTACTTC.